A single sample is the source of the 11 T cell receptor beta chains below, sequenced in a study of blood T cell repertoires in COVID-19. Libraries were prepared by immunoSEQ multiplex PCR; TCRdb keeps only in-frame clonotypes and omits some of them. The sample includes some 120,000 clones, about 81% of them seen just once. Sequencing was performed on peripheral blood. The receptors shown here come from a man aged 65 to 85 with acute or convalescent COVID-19.

The rearrangement links TRBV30 to TRBJ1-2, with 9 bases fitting TRBD1. CDR1 is GTSNPN and CDR2 is SVGIG in the germline V gene (reference sequence). This CDR3 spans 15 amino acids. V lost 4 bases and J lost 8; bases outside the gene matches: 14. The CDR3 region is CAWKRTTGGYEGYTF. CDR3 bases: TGTGCCTGGAAACGCACGACAGGGGGGTATGAAGGCTACACCTTC.

The chain recombines TRBV10-3 with TRBJ2-2; TRBD2 matches 11 bases. The ends lost 6 bases at V and 2 bases at J; junction bases unmatched: 5. The CDR3 runs 16 residues. Germline values: CDR1 ENHRY, CDR2 SYGVKD. The CDR3 DNA sequence: TGTGCCATCAGGGGGACTAGCGGCTACAACACCGGGGAGCTGTTTTTT. As protein: CAIRGTSGYNTGELFF.

This chain joins TRBV7-2 and TRBJ1-1, with no clear D. This CDR3 spans 13 amino acids. V was clipped by 1 base and J by 2 bases, with 5 bases between them. CDR1 and CDR2 from the germline V gene are SGHTA and FQGNSA. The chain's CDR3 is CASSLGANTEAFF. CDR3 nucleotide sequence: TGTGCCAGCAGCTTAGGGGCAAACACTGAAGCTTTCTTT.

V usage is TRBV10-2 and J usage is TRBJ2-7; 13 nucleotides match TRBD2. The CDR3 totals 16 residues. The junction had 11 bases not matched to a gene; V was cut back by 6 bases and J by 6 bases. Germline CDR1 is WSHSY and CDR2 is SAAADI. The CDR3 protein is CASRPQGLAGVGEQYF. CDR3 DNA sequence: TGCGCCAGCAGGCCCCAAGGACTAGCGGGAGTGGGCGAGCAGTACTTC.

DNA of the CDR3: TGCGCCAGCAGCCTTGGTAGGGGGGGAGCCTCTGAGACCCAGTACTTC. Its translation: CASSLGRGGASETQYF. The chain couples TRBV5-1 to TRBJ2-5; D possibly corresponds to TRBD2 (7 bases). The CDR3 loop spans 16 amino acids. V was cut by 4 bases and J by 5 bases, with 21 bases left in between. CDR1 is SGHRS, CDR2 YFSETQ, per germline. The variable domain in full, with the rest retrieved from reference TRBV5-1 and TRBJ2-5, is KAGVTQTPRYLIKTRGQQVTLSCSPISGHRSVSWYQQTPGQGLQFLFEYFSETQRNKGNFPGRFSGRQFSNSRSEMNVSTLELGDSALYLCASSLGRGGASETQYFGPGTRLLVL.

This clone was counted only a few times. The genes are TRBV19 and TRBJ2-7; 8 bases are a match to TRBD1. Looked up from germline, CDR1 is LNHDA and CDR2 is SQIVND (reference sequence). The CDR3 is 13 residues long. Trimming cost V 7 bases and J 0 bases; bases outside gene matches: 2. CDR3 loop: CASKDRASYEQYF. The CDR3 DNA is TGTGCCAGTAAGGACAGGGCCTCCTACGAGCAGTACTTC.

This chain uses TRBV9 with TRBJ1-2, with TRBD1 matching 7 bases. With V trimmed by 4 bases and J by 5 bases, 8 bases remained unmatched. The V gene's germline CDR1 is SGDLS and CDR2 YYNGEE. The CDR3 has 14 residues. Written as DNA, the CDR3 is TGTGCCAGCAGCCTCTCGGGACAGCCATATGGCTACACCTTC. This encodes CASSLSGQPYGYTF.

The chain joins TRBV5-4 to TRBJ2-5; 7 bases are a match to TRBD2. Germline-derived CDR1 and CDR2 are SGHNT and YYREEE (reference sequence). The CDR3 runs 15 residues. J was trimmed by 2 bases and V by 0 bases; bases with no gene match: 4. CDR3: CASSLGRGLQETQYF. The CDR3 nucleotides are TGTGCCAGCAGCTTGGGGAGGGGACTACAAGAGACCCAGTACTTC.

The chain carries TRBV3-1 (or the pseudogene TRBV3-2) and TRBJ1-2; D remains unclear. Per the germline V gene, CDR1 is LGHDT and CDR2 is YNNKEL (reference sequence). The V end was cut by 2 bases, the J end by 8 bases, with 6 bases between. The CDR3 is 11 amino acids. This CDR3 is CASSQTFGYTF. CDR3 nucleotides: TGTGCCAGCAGCCAAACTTTCGGCTACACCTTC.

The V call is TRBV2, the J call TRBJ1-1, with unresolved D. Trimming shortened V by 5 bases and J by 6 bases, and 10 bases separated the two germline ends. From germline, CDR1 is SNHLY and CDR2 FYNNEI. The CDR3 length is 12 residues. The DNA for the CDR3 is TGTGCCAGCAGTCCTTTTATCGCTGAAGCTTTCTTT. Translated: CASSPFIAEAFF.

CDR3 nucleotides: TGTGCCAGCGGTGGGGACTATCCAAACACAGATACGCAGTATTTT. Residues: CASGGDYPNTDTQYF. The J gene is TRBJ2-3, the V gene TRBV9; TRBD2 agrees at 7 bases. The CDR3 covers 15 residues. CDR1 and CDR2 from the germline V gene are SGDLS and YYNGEE. V shed 7 bases, J shed 2 bases, and the junction held 10 bases outside the gene matches.